The 17 T cell receptor beta chains below all came from one sample that was sequenced in a study of blood T cell repertoires in COVID-19. Here immunoSEQ multiplex PCR was the method, and the copy in TCRdb shows in-frame clones only, minus some. The table includes around 65,000 clones, 85% detected once. Input material: peripheral blood. All receptors derive from a man between 65 and 85 years old with acute or convalescent COVID-19.

J is TRBJ2-3 and V is TRBV11-2; perhaps TRBD2 as D (6 bases). This CDR3 region has 17 residues. V lost 4 bases and J 7 bases, leaving 24 bases between the germline ends. Per germline, CDR1 SGHAT and CDR2 FQNNGV. The CDR3 sequence is CASSSALLGGAGNTQYF. The DNA for the CDR3 is TGTGCCAGCAGCTCTGCTCTCTTAGGAGGGGCCGGGAATACGCAGTATTTT.

CDR3 loop: CASSPPRTGILETQYF. The CDR3 DNA reads TGTGCCAGCTCACCACCCAGGACAGGGATATTAGAGACCCAGTACTTC. The chain joins TRBV18 to TRBJ2-5; TRBD1 agrees at 8 bases. CDR1 KGHSH and CDR2 LQKENI come from the germline V gene. CDR3 length: 16 residues. With V trimmed by 0 bases and J by 4 bases, 7 bases remained unmatched. The whole variable domain, filled in from reference TRBV18 and TRBJ2-5, reads NAGVMQNPRHLVRRRGQEARLRCSPMKGHSHVYWYRQLPEEGLKFMVYLQKENIIDESGMPKERFSAEFPKEGPSILRIQQVVRGDSAAYFCASSPPRTGILETQYFGPGTRLLVL.

The gene calls are TRBV29-1 and TRBJ2-1, with TRBD2 as a possible D gene (5 bases). Trimming stripped 3 bases from V and 8 bases from J, with 14 bases between. CDR3 length equals 13 residues. Germline CDR1 reads SQVTM; CDR2 reads ANQGSEA. DNA of the CDR3: TGCAGCGTTGATCTGGACTTAGGCGATGAGCAGTTCTTC. Its protein product is CSVDLDLGDEQFF.

The chain recombines TRBV5-1 with TRBJ2-2, with 8 bases aligning to TRBD2. CDR3 length: 16 residues. Trimming removed 2 bases from V and 7 bases from J; junction bases left unmatched: 10. Germline V gives CDR1 SGHRS, CDR2 YFSETQ. The CDR3 spells CASSLPPGLGIGELFF. CDR3 nucleotide sequence: TGCGCCAGCAGCTTACCTCCGGGACTAGGCATCGGGGAGCTGTTTTTT. The full variable domain, completed using reference TRBV5-1 and TRBJ2-2, is KAGVTQTPRYLIKTRGQQVTLSCSPISGHRSVSWYQQTPGQGLQFLFEYFSETQRNKGNFPGRFSGRQFSNSRSEMNVSTLELGDSALYLCASSLPPGLGIGELFFGEGSRLTVL.

CDR3 loop: CASSPGIRDTYGYTF. The CDR3 DNA follows: TGTGCCAGCTCACCGGGTATCCGGGACACTTATGGCTACACCTTC. This chain joins TRBV18 and TRBJ1-2, with TRBD1 as a possible D gene (6 bases). The germline V gene has CDR1 KGHSH and CDR2 LQKENI. The CDR3 is 15 residues long. The V end was cut by 3 bases, the J end by 5 bases, with 16 bases between.

The chain carries TRBV28 and TRBJ1-2; no clear D gene. Trimming removed 4 bases at V and 4 bases at J, with 13 bases between. The length of the CDR3 is 14 residues. Germline V gene lookup returns CDR1 MDHEN and CDR2 SYDVKM. CDR3 residues: CASSSRLEGYGYTF. CDR3 nucleotides: TGTGCCAGCAGTTCCAGGCTCGAAGGCTATGGCTACACCTTC.

In DNA form, the CDR3 reads TGTGCCAGCAGTGCCCGGGGAAAGCGGGGGGCGACAGATACGCAGTATTTT. It specifies CASSARGKRGATDTQYF. The chain recombines TRBV6-1 with TRBJ2-3, with 9 bases that match TRBD2. Germline values: CDR1 MNHNS, CDR2 SASEGT. Trimming cost V 4 bases and J 3 bases; bases outside gene matches: 11. This CDR3 is 17 amino acids long.

The gene calls are TRBV6-5 and TRBJ2-1, with 7 bases matching TRBD2. The germline V gene encodes CDR1 MNHEY and CDR2 SVGAGI. This CDR3 spans 15 amino acids. V trimming: 6 bases; J trimming: 2 bases; junction bases outside the gene matches: 7. The CDR3 DNA sequence: TGTGCCAGCAGGAAGTGGGAGGGGCCCTACAATGAGCAGTTCTTC. Its protein is CASRKWEGPYNEQFF.

This clone has a single count. The CDR3 here is CASSWDRQETQYF. DNA of the CDR3: TGTGCCAGCAGCTGGGACAGGCAAGAGACCCAGTACTTC. The chain recombines TRBV6-6 with TRBJ2-5, with 8 bases lining up with TRBD1. The CDR3 is made up of 13 amino acids. Germline trimming cut 6 bases from V and 2 bases from J; bases unmatched to any gene: 2. CDR1 and CDR2 (germline): MNHNY, SVGAGI (reference sequence).

The CDR3 sequence is CASSQQGSGETQYF. DNA of the CDR3: TGTGCCAGCAGCCAACAGGGGAGTGGAGAGACCCAGTACTTC. This sequence joins TRBV4-2 and TRBJ2-5; D is possibly TRBD1 (6 bases). Between the trimmed V and J ends, which lost 2 bases and 4 bases, there was a span of 11 bases. Germline V gives CDR1 LGHNA, CDR2 YNFKEQ. The CDR3 runs 14 residues.

This rearrangement joins TRBV5-4 to TRBJ2-3; 11 nucleotides match TRBD1. Trimming cost V 4 bases and J 1 base; bases outside gene matches: 5. Looked up from germline, CDR1 is SGHNT and CDR2 is YYREEE (reference sequence). This CDR3 comprises 16 residues. The CDR3 region has the DNA TGTGCCAGCAGCCCCAGGACAGGGGGCGGCACAGATACGCAGTATTTT. Translation: CASSPRTGGGTDTQYF.

This clone was recorded a few times. V and J are TRBV5-1 and TRBJ2-3; a possible D gene is TRBD2 (6 bases). V gave up 1 base and J gave up 4 bases, with 13 bases separating them. The germline gives CDR1 SGHRS, CDR2 YFSETQ. The CDR3 totals 15 residues. CDR3 DNA sequence: TGCGCCAGCAGCTTGAAGACTAGTTCCCCAGATACGCAGTATTTT. The encoded protein is CASSLKTSSPDTQYF.

V usage is TRBV11-3 and J usage is TRBJ2-1, with TRBD2 matching 9 bases. CDR3 size: 15 residues. Germline V CDR1 and CDR2: SGHNT, YENEEA. After removal of 1 base from V and 9 bases from J, the junction contained 7 bases not matched to a gene. CDR3 loop: CASSLGAGGPAEQFF. As DNA, the CDR3 is TGTGCCAGCAGCTTAGGCGCGGGGGGGCCTGCTGAGCAGTTCTTC.

This chain links TRBV7-9 with TRBJ2-7; the match to TRBD1 covers 8 bases. V lost 5 bases to trimming and J lost 3 bases; unmatched junction nucleotides: 6. From germline, CDR1 is SEHNR and CDR2 FQNEAQ (reference sequence). The CDR3 contains 14 residues. CDR3 loop: CASSLWTGNYEQYF. The CDR3 DNA is TGTGCCAGCAGCCTCTGGACAGGGAACTACGAGCAGTACTTC.

The rearrangement links TRBV24-1 to TRBJ2-3; 10 bases match TRBD1. CDR1 is KGHDR and CDR2 is SFDVKD in the germline V gene. The CDR3 sequence is 16 residues long. Trimming cost V 4 bases and J 3 bases; bases outside gene matches: 6. The CDR3 DNA is TGTGCCACCAGTGACTCCGGGACAGGGGAGACAGATACGCAGTATTTT. This sequence encodes CATSDSGTGETDTQYF.

J is TRBJ1-1 and V is TRBV2, with a possible D match to TRBD1 (6 bases). The CDR3 runs 14 residues. Germline V gene sequence: CDR1 SNHLY, CDR2 FYNNEI. The V end was cut by 7 bases, the J end by 0 bases, with 12 bases between. As DNA, the CDR3 is TGTGCCAGCATTGGGGGCAGATTGAACACTGAAGCTTTCTTT. Translating gives CASIGGRLNTEAFF.

The V call is TRBV10-1, the J call TRBJ2-3, with 10 bases aligning to TRBD1. Germline V lookup: CDR1 WNHNN, CDR2 SYGVQD (reference sequence). Trimming cost V 3 bases and J 6 bases; bases outside gene matches: 9. There are 16 residues in the CDR3. The CDR3 loop is CASSDYRTGGRDTQYF. CDR3 nucleotide sequence: TGCGCCAGCAGTGATTACAGGACAGGGGGTCGGGATACGCAGTATTTT.